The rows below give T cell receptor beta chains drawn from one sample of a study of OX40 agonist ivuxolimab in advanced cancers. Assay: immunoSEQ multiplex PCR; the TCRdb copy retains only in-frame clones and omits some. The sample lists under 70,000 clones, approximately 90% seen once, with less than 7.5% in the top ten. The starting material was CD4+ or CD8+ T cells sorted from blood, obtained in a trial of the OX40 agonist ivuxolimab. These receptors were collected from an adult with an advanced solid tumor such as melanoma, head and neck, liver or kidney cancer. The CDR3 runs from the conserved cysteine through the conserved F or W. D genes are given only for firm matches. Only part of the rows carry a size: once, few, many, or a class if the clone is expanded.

DNA: TGCGCCAGCAGCCAACGCCTAGGGCTCCACGTCTACGAGCAGTACTTC; CDR3: CASSQRLGLHVYEQYF; J: TRBJ2-7; size: .; V: TRBV4-3; D: .
DNA: TGTGCCAGCTCTCCTACAGGGGGCGCCCATATTTTCTCCTACGAGCAGTACTTC; CDR3: CASSPTGGAHIFSYEQYF; J: TRBJ2-7; size: .; V: TRBV18; D: TRBD1
DNA: TGTGCCTGGAGTTCCCCCGGGACTAGCGGGACCCAGTACTTC; CDR3: CAWSSPGTSGTQYF; J: TRBJ2-5; size: .; V: TRBV30; D: TRBD2
DNA: TGTGCCAGCAGTTCGGACAGGGACCATACATACAATGAGCAGTTCTTC; CDR3: CASSSDRDHTYNEQFF; J: TRBJ2-1; size: .; V: TRBV28; D: TRBD1
DNA: TGTGCCAGCAGTTTAGGCCTACATCAGCCCCAGCATTTT; CDR3: CASSLGLHQPQHF; J: TRBJ1-5; size: .; V: TRBV27; D: .
DNA: TGTGCCAGCAGCTCCTCCCTGACTCCGGGGGAGCAGTACTTC; CDR3: CASSSSLTPGEQYF; J: TRBJ2-7; size: .; V: TRBV11-3; D: .
DNA: TGTGCCAGCAGCCCGGCTACAGTCAACACCGGGGAGCTGTTTTTT; CDR3: CASSPATVNTGELFF; J: TRBJ2-2; size: .; V: TRBV16; D: .
DNA: TGTGCCAGCAGGGCCGGAACCTCTGGGGCCAACGTCCTGACTTTC; CDR3: CASRAGTSGANVLTF; J: TRBJ2-6; size: .; V: TRBV9; D: .
DNA: TGTGCCAGCAGCTTGCGGGTTTATAGCAATCAGCCCCAGCATTTT; CDR3: CASSLRVYSNQPQHF; J: TRBJ1-5; size: .; V: TRBV5-8; D: .
DNA: TGTGCCAGCAGCTCGGACAGGAGCTCCTACAATGAGCAGTTCTTC; CDR3: CASSSDRSSYNEQFF; J: TRBJ2-1; size: .; V: TRBV5-8; D: TRBD1
DNA: TGTGCCAGCAGCCCCACAGGCGGCACCGGGGAGCTGTTTTTT; CDR3: CASSPTGGTGELFF; J: TRBJ2-2; size: .; V: TRBV4-2; D: .
DNA: TGTGCCAGCAGCTTAGAGAGGACAGATACGCAGTATTTT; CDR3: CASSLERTDTQYF; J: TRBJ2-3; size: .; V: TRBV7-2; D: .
DNA: TGTGCCACCAGACCTGGGACTAGCGGGAGTCCCTTTTCGTACAATGAGCAGTTCTTC; CDR3: CATRPGTSGSPFSYNEQFF; J: TRBJ2-1; size: once; V: TRBV15; D: TRBD2
DNA: TGCGCCAGCAGCCAAGTCCCAGGGACTGAAGCTTTCTTT; CDR3: CASSQVPGTEAFF; J: TRBJ1-1; size: few; V: TRBV4-1; D: .
DNA: TGTGCCAGCAGTATTGTCGAAAACACCGGGGAGCTGTTTTTT; CDR3: CASSIVENTGELFF; J: TRBJ2-2; size: once; V: TRBV28; D: .
DNA: TGTGCCAGCAGTCCGGGGCAGGCGAGAGAGACCCAGTACTTC; CDR3: CASSPGQARETQYF; J: TRBJ2-5; size: .; V: TRBV27; D: .
DNA: TGTGCCAGCAGCGTAGAATCTAGCGGGAGCACAGATACGCAGTATTTT; CDR3: CASSVESSGSTDTQYF; J: TRBJ2-3; size: .; V: TRBV9; D: TRBD2